This T cell receptor (beta chain) was retrieved from a study of identical twins. This CDR3 contains 14 residues. Looked up from germline, CDR1 is SGHTA and CDR2 is FQGNSA. Trimming took 5 bases from V and 7 from J; bases not matched to a gene: 5. TCRdb reprocessed the 5' RACE reads with MiXCR, giving one entry per CDR3 protein. The table includes roughly 1,500,000 distinct CDR3 sequences, roughly a third detected once. This clonotype has a handful of counts. The receptor was derived from a newborn girl in good health. The material sequenced was cord blood. This chain connects TRBV7-2 to TRBJ2-3; 11 nucleotides match TRBD2. For the CDR3, the DNA is TGTGCCAGCAGCCTACGGACTAGCGGGCATACGCAGTATTTT. Its translation is CASSLRTSGHTQYF.